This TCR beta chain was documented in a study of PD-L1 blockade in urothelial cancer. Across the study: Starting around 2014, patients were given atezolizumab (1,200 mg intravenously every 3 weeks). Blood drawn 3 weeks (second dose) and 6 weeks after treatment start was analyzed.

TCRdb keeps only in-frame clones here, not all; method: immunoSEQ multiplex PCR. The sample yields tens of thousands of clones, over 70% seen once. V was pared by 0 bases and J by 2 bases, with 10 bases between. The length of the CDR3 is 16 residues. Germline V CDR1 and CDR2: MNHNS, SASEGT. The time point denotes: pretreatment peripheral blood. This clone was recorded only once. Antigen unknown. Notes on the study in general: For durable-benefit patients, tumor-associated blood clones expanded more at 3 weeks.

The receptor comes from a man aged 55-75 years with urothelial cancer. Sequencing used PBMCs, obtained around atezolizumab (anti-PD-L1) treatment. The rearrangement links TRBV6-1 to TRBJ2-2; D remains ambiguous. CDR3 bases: TGTGCCAGCAGTGAAGCTGCGCATTCTAACACCGGGGAGCTGTTTTTT. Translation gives CASSEAAHSNTGELFF.